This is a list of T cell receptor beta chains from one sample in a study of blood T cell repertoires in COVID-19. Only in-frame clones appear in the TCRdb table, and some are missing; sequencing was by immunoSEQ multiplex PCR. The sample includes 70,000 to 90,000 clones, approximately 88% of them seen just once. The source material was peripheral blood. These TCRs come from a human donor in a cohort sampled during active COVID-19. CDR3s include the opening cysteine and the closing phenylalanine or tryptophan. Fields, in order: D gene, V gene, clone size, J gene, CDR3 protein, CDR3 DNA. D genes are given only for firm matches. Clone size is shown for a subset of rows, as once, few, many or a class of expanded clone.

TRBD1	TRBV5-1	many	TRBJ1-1	CASSFSGGRDEAFF	TGCGCCAGCAGCTTTTCAGGGGGCCGTGATGAAGCTTTCTTT
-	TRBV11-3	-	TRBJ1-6	CASSLVREGRPYNSPLHF	TGTGCCAGCAGCTTAGTTAGGGAAGGGAGACCGTATAATTCACCCCTCCACTTT
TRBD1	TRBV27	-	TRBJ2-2	CASRSGGVDSGELFF	TGTGCCAGCAGGTCAGGGGGAGTCGACTCCGGGGAGCTGTTTTTT
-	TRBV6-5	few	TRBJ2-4	CASSPDDSFKNIQYF	TGTGCCAGCAGCCCCGACGACAGTTTCAAAAACATTCAGTACTTC
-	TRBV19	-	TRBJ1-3	CASSTLPGNTIYF	TGTGCCAGTAGTACCCTCCCTGGAAACACCATATATTTT
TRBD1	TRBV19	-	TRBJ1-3	CASKFGQEPFSGNTIYF	TGTGCCAGTAAGTTTGGACAGGAGCCCTTCTCTGGAAACACCATATATTTT
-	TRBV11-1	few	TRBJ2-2	CASGHLSNTGELFF	TGTGCCAGCGGACATCTTTCGAACACCGGGGAGCTGTTTTTT
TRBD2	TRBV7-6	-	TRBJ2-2	CASSPIGGRGNTGELFF	TGTGCCAGCAGCCCAATCGGCGGGAGGGGGAACACCGGGGAGCTGTTTTTT
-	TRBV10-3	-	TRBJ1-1	CAISESRGNTEAFF	TGTGCCATCAGTGAGTCCAGGGGGAACACTGAAGCTTTCTTT
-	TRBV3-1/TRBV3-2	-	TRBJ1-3	CASSQERGSGNTIYF	TGTGCCAGCAGCCAAGAAAGGGGCTCTGGAAACACCATATATTTT
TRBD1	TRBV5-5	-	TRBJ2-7	CASSRTGSHEQYF	TGTGCCAGCAGCCGGACAGGGTCCCACGAGCAGTACTTC
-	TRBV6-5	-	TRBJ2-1	CASSYPTLGRVEQFF	TGTGCCAGCAGTTACCCGACTTTGGGTAGAGTTGAGCAGTTCTTC
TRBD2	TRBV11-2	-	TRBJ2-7	CASSPRNSGRAGSDEQYF	TGTGCCAGCAGTCCAAGAAATAGCGGGAGGGCCGGAAGTGACGAGCAGTACTTC
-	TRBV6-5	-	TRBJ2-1	CASRDRRTYNEQFF	TGTGCCAGCCGAGACAGGCGAACCTACAATGAGCAGTTCTTC
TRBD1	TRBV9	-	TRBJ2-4	CASSEGQGNIQYF	TGTGCCAGCAGCGAGGGACAGGGAAACATTCAGTACTTC
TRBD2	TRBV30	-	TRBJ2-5	CAWTPRGGLQETQYF	TGTGCCTGGACCCCTCGGGGGGGGCTCCAAGAGACCCAGTACTTC
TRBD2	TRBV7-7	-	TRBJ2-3	CASSLGAGVTDTQYF	TGTGCTAGCAGCTTAGGGGCGGGAGTCACAGATACGCAGTATTTT
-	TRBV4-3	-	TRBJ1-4	CASSRSREEKLFF	TGCGCCAGCAGCCGTTCAAGGGAGGAAAAACTGTTTTTT
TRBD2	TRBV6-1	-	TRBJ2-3	CASSEGTSGDADTQYF	TGTGCCAGCAGCGAAGGGACTAGCGGAGACGCAGATACGCAGTATTTT
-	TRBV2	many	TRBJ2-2	CASSVSGETTGELFF	TGTGCCAGCAGTGTCTCCGGGGAGACCACCGGGGAGCTGTTTTTT
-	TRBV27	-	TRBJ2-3	CASSLGSGSTDTQYF	TGTGCCAGCAGTTTAGGCAGCGGAAGCACAGATACGCAGTATTTT
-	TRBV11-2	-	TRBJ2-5	CASSSRETQYF	TGTGCCAGCAGCTCCCGGGAGACCCAGTACTTC
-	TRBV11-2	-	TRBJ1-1	CASSTGQREAFF	TGTGCCAGCAGCACAGGACAGAGAGAAGCTTTCTTT
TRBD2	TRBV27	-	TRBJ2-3	CASSFSAGEMTDTQYF	TGTGCCAGCAGTTTTTCGGCGGGAGAGATGACGGATACGCAGTATTTT
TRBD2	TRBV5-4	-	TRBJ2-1	CASSRGTSGNNEQFF	TGTGCCAGCAGCCGGGGGACTAGCGGGAACAATGAGCAGTTCTTC
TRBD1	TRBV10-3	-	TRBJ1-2	CAITRGGQGYGYTF	TGTGCCATCACCCGAGGGGGACAGGGCTATGGCTACACCTTC
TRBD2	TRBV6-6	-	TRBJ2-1	CASSRASGGAGFDEQFF	TGTGCCAGCAGCCGAGCTAGCGGGGGGGCGGGTTTCGACGAGCAGTTCTTC
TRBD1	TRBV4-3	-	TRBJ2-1	CASSQQTGNDEQFF	TGCGCCAGCAGCCAGCAGACAGGGAACGATGAGCAGTTCTTC
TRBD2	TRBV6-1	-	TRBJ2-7	CASSVTGLAGVGYEQYF	TGTGCCAGCAGTGTTACGGGACTAGCGGGGGTCGGGTACGAGCAGTACTTC
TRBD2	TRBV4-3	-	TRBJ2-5	CASSQDYGGETQYF	TGCGCCAGCAGCCAAGATTACGGGGGGGAGACCCAGTACTTC
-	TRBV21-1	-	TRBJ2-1	CASSKYLGLVFEQFF	TGTGCCAGCAGCAAATATTTGGGACTAGTGTTTGAGCAGTTCTTC
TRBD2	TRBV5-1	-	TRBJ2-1	CASSLLAGVSYNEQFF	TGCGCCAGCAGCCTCCTAGCGGGGGTTTCCTACAATGAGCAGTTCTTC
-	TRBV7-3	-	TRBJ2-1	CASSIYNEQFF	TGTGCCAGCAGCATATACAATGAGCAGTTCTTC
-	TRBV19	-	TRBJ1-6	CASSIERAGSSYNSPLHF	TGTGCCAGTAGTATAGAGCGCGCAGGAAGCTCCTATAATTCACCCCTCCACTTT
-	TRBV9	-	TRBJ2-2	CASILSGNTGELFF	TGTGCCAGCATCCTTAGCGGGAACACCGGGGAGCTGTTTTTT
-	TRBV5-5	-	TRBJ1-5	CASSLVVDQPQHF	TGTGCCAGCAGCTTGGTGGTAGATCAGCCCCAGCATTTT
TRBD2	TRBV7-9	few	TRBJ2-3	CASSVAGGRSDTQYF	TGTGCCAGCAGCGTAGCGGGAGGGCGGTCTGATACGCAGTATTTT
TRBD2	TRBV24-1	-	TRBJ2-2	CATSDRTGLAGVSGELFF	TGTGCCACCAGTGATCGAACGGGACTAGCGGGAGTGAGCGGGGAGCTGTTTTTT
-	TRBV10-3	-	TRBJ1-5	CAISERALISNQPQHF	TGTGCCATCAGTGAAAGAGCACTTATTAGCAATCAGCCCCAGCATTTT
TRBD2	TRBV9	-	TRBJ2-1	CASSIGGEWNEQFF	TGTGCCAGCAGCATCGGGGGGGAATGGAATGAGCAGTTCTTC
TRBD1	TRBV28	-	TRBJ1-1	CASSETGDVTEAFF	TGTGCCAGCAGTGAAACAGGGGACGTCACTGAAGCTTTCTTT
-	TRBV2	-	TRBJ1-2	CASGTLYGYTF	TGTGCCAGCGGGACACTCTATGGCTACACCTTC
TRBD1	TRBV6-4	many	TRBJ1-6	CASSRDRDSPLHF	TGTGCCAGCAGTCGGGACAGGGATTCACCCCTCCACTTT
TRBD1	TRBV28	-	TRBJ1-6	CASSGTGGVDSPLHF	TGTGCCAGCAGTGGGACAGGGGGGGTAGATTCACCCCTCCACTTT
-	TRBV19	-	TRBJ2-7	CASSIVGSGSYEQYF	TGTGCCAGTAGTATAGTCGGGAGTGGTTCCTACGAGCAGTACTTC
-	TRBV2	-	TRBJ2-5	CASSEGRGLRETQYF	TGTGCCAGCAGTGAAGGCAGGGGTTTAAGAGAGACCCAGTACTTC
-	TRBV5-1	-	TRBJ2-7	CASSSDRRQYF	TGCGCCAGCAGCTCAGACAGGCGGCAGTACTTC
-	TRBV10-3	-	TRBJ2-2	CAISEERNTGELFF	TGTGCCATCAGTGAGGAGAGGAACACCGGGGAGCTGTTTTTT
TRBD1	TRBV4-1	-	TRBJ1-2	CASSQADRDPGYTF	TGCGCCAGCAGCCAAGCCGACAGGGACCCTGGCTACACCTTC
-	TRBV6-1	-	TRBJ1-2	CASSEGGGATVGDGYTF	TGTGCCAGCAGTGAAGGGGGCGGGGCGACCGTAGGAGATGGCTACACCTTC
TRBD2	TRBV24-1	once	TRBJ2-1	CATSDSAGGPRANEQFF	TGTGCCACCAGTGATTCGGCGGGAGGCCCTAGGGCTAATGAGCAGTTCTTC
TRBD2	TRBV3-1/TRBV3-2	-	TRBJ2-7	CASSHVGSGGERSYEQYF	TGTGCCAGCAGCCATGTCGGTAGCGGGGGGGAAAGATCCTACGAGCAGTACTTC
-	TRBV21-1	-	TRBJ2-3	CASSKPSQVGGRVLGLVGTDTQYF	TGTGCCAGCAGCAAACCCTCTCAGGTAGGCGGGAGGGTGTTGGGGCTGGTTGGCACAGATACGCAGTATTTT